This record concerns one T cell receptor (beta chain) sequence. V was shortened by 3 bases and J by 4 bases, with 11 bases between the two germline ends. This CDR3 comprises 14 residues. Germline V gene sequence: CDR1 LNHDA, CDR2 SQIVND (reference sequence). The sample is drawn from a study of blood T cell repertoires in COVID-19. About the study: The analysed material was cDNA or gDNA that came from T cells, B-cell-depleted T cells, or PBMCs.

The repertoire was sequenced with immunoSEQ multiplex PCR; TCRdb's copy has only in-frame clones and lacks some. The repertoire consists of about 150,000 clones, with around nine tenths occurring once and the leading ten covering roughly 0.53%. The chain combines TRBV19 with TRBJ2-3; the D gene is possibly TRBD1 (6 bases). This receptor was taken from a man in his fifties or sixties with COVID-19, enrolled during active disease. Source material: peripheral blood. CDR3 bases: TGTGCCAGTAGTATGCAGGGGAGCGCAGATACGCAGTATTTT. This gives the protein CASSMQGSADTQYF.